Reported below is one T cell receptor (beta chain). Only in-frame clones appear in the TCRdb table, and some are missing; sequencing was by immunoSEQ multiplex PCR. The sample holds more than 50,000 clones, approximately 86% seen once. This sample is part of a study of control samples from healthy donors and cancer patients. CDR1 is SEHNR, CDR2 FQNEAQ, per germline (reference sequence). This CDR3 spans 14 amino acids. Between the trimmed V and J ends, which lost 5 bases and 2 bases, there was a span of 11 bases. The chain couples TRBV7-9 to TRBJ2-3; possible D gene TRBD2, 7 bases. Source material: blood. The sequence came from a man in his forties or fifties in good health. The CDR3 DNA sequence: TGTGCCAGCAGCCAGGGGAGGGACACAGATACGCAGTATTTT. It translates to CASSQGRDTDTQYF.